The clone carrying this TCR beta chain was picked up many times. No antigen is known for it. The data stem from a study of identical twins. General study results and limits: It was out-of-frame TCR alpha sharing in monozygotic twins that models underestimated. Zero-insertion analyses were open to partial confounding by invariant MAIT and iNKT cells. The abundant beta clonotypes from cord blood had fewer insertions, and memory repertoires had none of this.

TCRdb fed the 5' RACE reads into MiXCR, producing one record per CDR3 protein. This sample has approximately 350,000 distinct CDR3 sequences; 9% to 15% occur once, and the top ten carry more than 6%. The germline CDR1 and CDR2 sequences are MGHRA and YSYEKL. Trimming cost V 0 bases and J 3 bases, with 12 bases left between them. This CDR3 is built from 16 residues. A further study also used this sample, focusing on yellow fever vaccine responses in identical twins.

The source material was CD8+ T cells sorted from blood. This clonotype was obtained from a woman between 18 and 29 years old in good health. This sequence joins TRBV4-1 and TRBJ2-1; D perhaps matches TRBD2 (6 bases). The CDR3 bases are TGCGCCAGCAGCCAAGATACGGGGGAAGGCTACAATGAGCAGTTCTTC. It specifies CASSQDTGEGYNEQFF.